The 10 T cell receptor beta chains below all came from one sample that was sequenced in a study of T-cell memory formation after mild COVID-19. MiXCR, run by TCRdb on the 5' RACE reads, gives a single entry per CDR3 protein. This table has more than 150,000 distinct CDR3 sequences, about 18% appearing once. The sequencing input was PBMCs or a T cell subset sorted from them (not recorded which). These receptors originate from a man younger than 30 who had mild COVID-19 (a few samples of this study predate the infection). Cell type and time point are not known.

The chain is built from TRBV7-3 and TRBJ1-1; a weak D match, TRBD1 (5 bases). With 6 bases removed from V and 5 bases from J, the gap between germline ends came to 13 bases. CDR1 and CDR2 (germline): SGHTA, FQGTGA. CDR3 length equals 13 residues. CDR3: CASSNGRGTEAFF. The DNA for the CDR3 is TGTGCCAGCAGTAATGGAAGGGGAACTGAAGCTTTCTTT.

This clonotype was counted at least ten times. This sequence joins TRBV2 and TRBJ1-5, with TRBD1 matching 7 bases. V trimming: 6 bases; J trimming: 7 bases; junction bases outside the gene matches: 6. This CDR3 is built from 13 residues. Germline V gives CDR1 SNHLY, CDR2 FYNNEI. CDR3 bases: TGTGCCAGCAGATCGACAGGGAACCAGCCCCAGCATTTT. Translation gives CASRSTGNQPQHF. Filled out from reference TRBV2 and TRBJ1-5, the complete variable domain reads EPEVTQTPSHQVTQMGQEVILRCVPISNHLYFYWYRQILGQKVEFLVSFYNNEISEKSEIFDDQFSVERPDGSNFTLKIRSTKLEDSAMYFCASRSTGNQPQHFGDGTRLSIL.

This clonotype was counted only a few times. The genes are TRBV6-2 or TRBV6-3 and TRBJ2-7, with 9 bases lining up with TRBD1. V shed 5 bases, J shed 6 bases, and the junction held 14 bases outside the gene matches. Germline values: CDR1 MNHEY, CDR2 SVGEGT. The CDR3 consists of 16 residues. In nucleotides, the CDR3 is TGTGCCAGCAGTCAAAGACAGGGGGTTGCCCCCTTCGAGCAGTACGTC. Amino acid sequence: CASSQRQGVAPFEQYV.

This clonotype was seen a few times. The rearrangement joins TRBV6-2 or TRBV6-3 to TRBJ1-1; 8 positions match TRBD1. With 6 bases clipped from V and 11 bases from J, the junction kept 11 bases outside the gene matches. The CDR3 consists of 13 residues. In germline, CDR1 is MNHEY, CDR2 SVGEGT. CDR3 region: CASSYGQGRRAFF. The DNA of the CDR3 is TGTGCCAGCAGCTACGGACAGGGCAGGCGTGCTTTCTTT.

There are a few counts of this clonotype. V is TRBV6-1 and J is TRBJ2-3, with TRBD2 matching over 12 bases. Germline CDR1 MNHNS, CDR2 SASEGT. With 8 bases clipped from V and 4 bases from J, the junction kept 16 bases outside the gene matches. The CDR3 runs 18 residues. Here the CDR3 DNA reads TGTGCCAGCGGTAGGGAAACTAGCGGGGGGCGAGTGGCAGATACGCAGTATTTT. It specifies CASGRETSGGRVADTQYF.

The rearrangement uses TRBV7-2 and TRBJ1-5, with 7 nucleotides matching TRBD1. J gave up 2 bases and V 3 bases, and 7 bases lay outside the gene matches. The CDR3 loop spans 16 amino acids. Germline values: CDR1 SGHTA, CDR2 FQGNSA. Here the CDR3 DNA reads TGTGCCAGCAGCTTTACGACAGGGCAAGGCAATCAGCCCCAGCATTTT. It translates to CASSFTTGQGNQPQHF.

A few counts support this clonotype. This chain connects TRBV7-2 to TRBJ1-1; possible D gene TRBD1, 6 bases. The germline V gene encodes CDR1 SGHTA and CDR2 FQGNSA. Trimming took 2 bases from V and 8 from J, leaving 9 bases between them. The CDR3 covers 12 residues. CDR3 in amino acids: CASSLYGQEAFF. The CDR3 DNA is TGTGCCAGCAGCTTATATGGACAGGAAGCTTTCTTT. Complete variable domain (other parts from reference TRBV7-2 and TRBJ1-1): GAGVSQSPSNKVTEKGKDVELRCDPISGHTALYWYRQSLGQGLEFLIYFQGNSAPDKSGLPSDRFSAERTGGSVSTLTIQRTQQEDSAVYLCASSLYGQEAFFGQGTRLTVV.

This clonotype was counted only a few times. This rearrangement joins TRBV9 to TRBJ2-3; 8 nucleotides agree with TRBD2. V lost 4 bases and J lost 4; bases outside the gene matches: 8. Germline lookup yields CDR1 SGDLS and CDR2 YYNGEE. The CDR3 is 15 amino acids. The CDR3 protein is CASSWTGGEADTQYF. CDR3 DNA sequence: TGTGCCAGCAGCTGGACGGGGGGGGAGGCAGATACGCAGTATTTT.

This clonotype has a count of ten or more. The chain carries TRBV7-2 and TRBJ1-6; the match to TRBD1 covers 7 bases. V lost 1 base and J lost 6; bases outside the gene matches: 3. The length of the CDR3 is 15 residues. Germline CDR1 and CDR2: SGHTA and FQGNSA. CDR3 residues: CASSLVAGGNSPLHF. In nucleotides, the CDR3 is TGTGCCAGCAGCTTAGTGGCAGGGGGTAATTCACCCCTCCACTTT.

The gene calls are TRBV15 and TRBJ1-2, with 7 nucleotides matching TRBD1. The germline V gene has CDR1 LNHNV and CDR2 YYDKDF (reference sequence). V lost 5 bases to trimming and J lost 5 bases; unmatched junction nucleotides: 2. The CDR3 totals 12 residues. Here the CDR3 reads CATSRQGYGYTF. The CDR3 DNA sequence: TGTGCCACCAGCCGACAGGGTTATGGCTACACCTTC.